Shown below are 29 T cell receptor beta chains from a single sample sequenced in a study of technical replicates of blood from several donors. Method: immunoSEQ multiplex PCR; TCRdb's copy keeps in-frame clones and lacks some. The sample records approximately 81,000 clones, roughly four fifths being singletons. The specimen sequenced was PBMCs. The receptors originated from a human donor in good health. Some clones in this sample may be carry-over from other donors' samples.

On this clone: Other nucleotide sequences from this sample produce the same CDR3. The V call is TRBV11-2, the J call TRBJ2-7; 11 bases are shared with TRBD2. Unmatched junction bases numbered 4, after V lost 2 bases and J lost 7 bases. There are 14 residues in the CDR3. CDR1 and CDR2 from the germline V gene are SGHAT and FQNNGV. The CDR3 region is CASSLRLAGGEQYF. The CDR3 DNA reads TGTGCCAGCAGCTTACGATTAGCGGGAGGGGAGCAGTACTTC.

In this sample, this clone turned up a few times. This rearrangement joins TRBV30 to TRBJ1-5; D gene unclear. Germline V CDR1 and CDR2: GTSNPN, SVGIG (reference sequence). CDR3 length: 12 amino acids. V was clipped by 5 bases and J by 13 bases, with 18 bases between them. The DNA for the CDR3 is TGTGCCTGGGAGTCCTTGGGAGGTCCGCAGCATTTT. Protein sequence: CAWESLGGPQHF.

The chain carries TRBV9 and TRBJ1-4; perhaps TRBD1 as D (5 bases). Per the germline V gene, CDR1 is SGDLS and CDR2 is YYNGEE. V was cut by 4 bases and J by 8 bases, with 21 bases left in between. The CDR3 has 16 residues. The CDR3 is CASSLLGDSPREKLFF. The CDR3 coding sequence is TGTGCCAGCAGCCTCTTGGGTGACAGCCCTAGAGAAAAACTGTTTTTT.

The chain combines TRBV6-6 with TRBJ2-3; 8 positions match TRBD2. CDR1 MNHNY and CDR2 SVGAGI come from the germline V gene (reference sequence). Trimming cost V 4 bases and J 5 bases; bases outside gene matches: 5. The CDR3 is 14 residues long. DNA of the CDR3: TGTGCCAGCAGTTCCGGGGGGGCCGGAGATACGCAGTATTTT. Translated, it gives CASSSGGAGDTQYF.

The table lists this clone with a count of one. V is TRBV5-4 and J is TRBJ2-1; D is perhaps TRBD1 (6 bases). This CDR3 is 14 amino acids long. Germline assignment: CDR1 SGHNT and CDR2 YYREEE (reference sequence). The V end lost 4 bases, the J end lost 10 bases, and 18 bases lay between the germline ends. The CDR3 DNA reads TGTGCCAGCAGCCTAATAGGGGGAGAACTAGAGCAGTTCTTC. As protein: CASSLIGGELEQFF.

This clone was found a few times. The chain combines TRBV20-1 with TRBJ2-7, with TRBD1 as a possible D gene (5 bases). The CDR3 has 11 amino acids. The germline V gene encodes CDR1 DFQATT and CDR2 SNEGSKA (reference sequence). V was clipped by 5 bases and J by 3 bases, with 8 bases between them. CDR3 nucleotide sequence: TGCAGTGCTGATAGGGGCTACGAGCAGTACTTC. It codes for CSADRGYEQYF.

The gene calls are TRBV14 and TRBJ1-1, with D unclear. The CDR3 has 15 amino acids. Germline V gives CDR1 SGHDN, CDR2 FVKESK. V was shortened by 4 bases and J by 3 bases, with 15 bases between the two germline ends. Written as DNA, the CDR3 is TGTGCCAGCAGCCCCGGTGTGGGAGCGTACACTGAAGCTTTCTTT. Translating it yields CASSPGVGAYTEAFF.

This clone was counted between two and nine times. V and J are TRBV20-1 and TRBJ1-2, with D possibly being TRBD1 (5 bases). V dropped 4 bases and J dropped 5 bases, with 8 bases sitting between them. This CDR3 contains 11 residues. Per germline, CDR1 DFQATT and CDR2 SNEGSKA (reference sequence). The CDR3 coding sequence is TGCAGTGCTACAGGGAATTATGGCTACACCTTC. This codes for CSATGNYGYTF.

Note on this clone: The junction departs from germline at one end; a sequencing error may be responsible. The chain carries TRBV23-1 and TRBJ2-7, with a weak D call TRBD1 (6 bases). TRBV23-1 counts as an open reading frame of uncertain function. There are 9 residues in the CDR3. Written as DNA, the CDR3 is TGCGCCAGCAGCAGGGGAGATTTCTTC. This gives the protein CASSRGDFF.

V and J are TRBV19 and TRBJ1-2, with 7 positions matching TRBD1. With V trimmed by 4 bases and J by 0 bases, 8 bases remained unmatched. Germline CDR1 and CDR2: LNHDA and SQIVND (reference sequence). The CDR3 covers 16 residues. CDR3 sequence: CASSRQGAGTNYGYTF. In DNA, the CDR3 is TGTGCCAGTAGTAGACAGGGTGCTGGAACTAACTATGGCTACACCTTC.

This chain connects TRBV2 to TRBJ2-5; 13 bases are a match to TRBD2. The CDR3 consists of 15 residues. Germline V CDR1 and CDR2: SNHLY, FYNNEI. The J segment lost 5 bases and the V segment lost 8 bases, leaving 8 bases of the junction unmatched. CDR3 amino acids: CASGGLAGQTETQYF. For the CDR3, the DNA is TGTGCCAGCGGGGGACTAGCGGGGCAAACGGAGACCCAGTACTTC.

This chain links TRBV11-2 with TRBJ1-2, with a possible D match to TRBD1 (5 bases). Trimming left V 0 bases short and J 8 bases short, with 19 bases between. The CDR3 runs to 16 residues. Per the germline V gene, CDR1 is SGHAT and CDR2 is FQNNGV. In DNA form, the CDR3 reads TGTGCCAGCAGCTTAGATCTAGGGGCCGCCTTGAGGGGCTACACCTTC. Translating it yields CASSLDLGAALRGYTF.

The chain couples TRBV29-1 to TRBJ1-1; 8 bases align to TRBD1. After removal of 4 bases from V and 2 bases from J, the junction contained 9 bases not matched to a gene. This CDR3 spans 15 amino acids. The germline V gene has CDR1 SQVTM and CDR2 ANQGSEA. CDR3 residues: CSVALWQGANTEAFF. In nucleotides, the CDR3 is TGCAGCGTTGCATTGTGGCAGGGGGCAAACACTGAAGCTTTCTTT.

The V and J genes are TRBV9 and TRBJ2-2, with 7 bases lining up with TRBD2. CDR3 size: 16 residues. Germline V gene sequence: CDR1 SGDLS, CDR2 YYNGEE. Unmatched junction bases numbered 8, after V lost 0 bases and J lost 6 bases. CDR3 nucleotides: TGTGCCAGCAGCGTAGGTTGGGCAGGGAGGGCCGGGGAGCTGTTTTTT. Its translation is CASSVGWAGRAGELFF.

This clone was observed a single time. CDR3 coding DNA: TGTGCCAGCAGCATCCGGGGACAGGATATTTTTGGCTACACCTTC. Protein product: CASSIRGQDIFGYTF. V is TRBV5-6 and J is TRBJ1-2; 8 nucleotides align to TRBD1. Looked up from germline, CDR1 is SGHDT and CDR2 is YYEEEE. This CDR3 has 15 residues. Unmatched junction bases numbered 12, after V lost 4 bases and J lost 7 bases.

This clone was recorded only once. J is TRBJ2-7 and V is TRBV5-4; D unclear. V was trimmed by 7 bases and J by 0 bases, leaving 5 bases between them. In germline, CDR1 is SGHNT, CDR2 YYREEE (reference sequence). CDR3 size: 11 residues. The CDR3 here is CASGNSYEQYF. The CDR3 nucleotides are TGTGCCAGCGGCAACTCCTACGAGCAGTACTTC.

V is TRBV7-6 and J is TRBJ1-5; D is undetermined. The germline V gene encodes CDR1 SGHVS and CDR2 FNYEAQ. This CDR3 spans 12 amino acids. V shed 5 bases and J shed 3 bases, with 5 bases lying between them. The CDR3 region has the DNA TGTGCCAGCAGCAAACTCAATCAGCCCCAGCATTTT. Encoded protein: CASSKLNQPQHF.

The gene calls are TRBV7-2 and TRBJ1-1; no reliable D call. Germline lookup yields CDR1 SGHTA and CDR2 FQGNSA. This CDR3 comprises 15 residues. Trimming took off 2 bases at V and 4 bases at J, with 14 bases between the two ends. CDR3 nucleotides: TGTGCCAGCAGCTTAAATCCAGGCCCCCTCACTGAAGCTTTCTTT. This encodes CASSLNPGPLTEAFF.

The chain combines TRBV6-1 with TRBJ1-2; D is undetermined. Trimming took 3 bases from V and 2 from J, leaving 4 bases between them. Germline CDR1 MNHNS, CDR2 SASEGT. The CDR3 is 12 amino acids. In DNA form, the CDR3 reads TGTGCCAGCAGTGACAGAAACTATGGCTACACCTTC. Translated: CASSDRNYGYTF.

V gene TRBV2 combines with J gene TRBJ1-5, with D tentatively TRBD1 (6 bases). CDR3 length: 14 amino acids. Trimming stripped 6 bases from V and 5 bases from J, with 14 bases between. Germline loops: CDR1 SNHLY, CDR2 FYNNEI. CDR3 region: CASSRLRGDQPQHF. The CDR3 coding sequence is TGTGCCAGCAGCCGGCTCAGGGGTGATCAGCCCCAGCATTTT.

This chain joins TRBV13 and TRBJ2-5; a possible D gene is TRBD1 (5 bases). Germline CDR1 PRHDT, CDR2 FYEKMQ (reference sequence). V gave up 4 bases and J gave up 1 base, with 13 bases separating them. This CDR3 region has 15 residues. The CDR3 sequence: CASSSRRGVQETQYF. The CDR3 bases are TGTGCCAGCAGCTCTAGAAGGGGTGTCCAAGAGACCCAGTACTTC.

J is TRBJ2-1 and V is TRBV11-2, with 7 nucleotides matching TRBD2. V shed 4 bases and J 0 bases; nucleotides not matched to a gene: 9. Germline CDR1 and CDR2: SGHAT and FQNNGV. The CDR3 is 17 residues long. In DNA form, the CDR3 reads TGTGCCAGCAGCTCTCCCCAGCGGGATAGCTCCTACAATGAGCAGTTCTTC. Its protein product is CASSSPQRDSSYNEQFF.

The genes are TRBV29-1 and TRBJ2-5; D remains ambiguous. The length of the CDR3 is 14 residues. In germline, CDR1 is SQVTM, CDR2 ANQGSEA. The V gene lost 4 bases and the J gene lost 1 base, with 13 bases spanning the gap. In nucleotides, the CDR3 is TGCAGCGTTGTGTGGTTGAGGAGCCAAGAGACCCAGTACTTC. Translation: CSVVWLRSQETQYF.

The chain combines TRBV28 with TRBJ1-1; perhaps TRBD1 as D (6 bases). The V gene lost 6 bases and the J gene lost 6 bases, with 20 bases spanning the gap. The CDR3 runs 15 residues. The germline V gene encodes CDR1 MDHEN and CDR2 SYDVKM. In nucleotides, the CDR3 is TGTGCCAGCAGCTCGGGAGGGGGGGGGATAGCTGAAGCTTTCTTT. Protein: CASSSGGGGIAEAFF.

There are a few counts of this clone. The CDR3 loop is CASTPGLAGEENTGELFF. Written as DNA, the CDR3 is TGTGCCAGCACCCCGGGACTAGCGGGCGAGGAGAACACCGGGGAGCTGTTTTTT. This chain links TRBV5-8 with TRBJ2-2, with 12 bases identical to TRBD2. Germline V gene sequence: CDR1 SGHTS, CDR2 YDEGEE. J lost 1 base, V lost 6 bases, and 10 bases had no gene match. CDR3 length: 18 residues.

The V and J genes are TRBV30 and TRBJ1-5; D gene uncertain. Trimming shortened V by 8 bases and J by 7 bases, and 18 bases separated the two germline ends. This CDR3 has 13 residues. CDR1 is GTSNPN, CDR2 SVGIG, per germline (reference sequence). CDR3 protein: CALAKAGGQPQHF. In DNA, the CDR3 is TGTGCCCTGGCCAAGGCCGGCGGCCAGCCCCAGCATTTT. The full variable domain, in which reference TRBV30 and TRBJ1-5 provide the parts outside the CDR3, is SQTIHQWPATLVQPVGSPLSLECTVEGTSNPNLYWYRQAAGRGLQLLFYSVGIGQISSEVPQNLSASRPQDRQFILSSKKLLLSDSGFYLCALAKAGGQPQHFGDGTRLSIL.

There are a few counts of this clone. V gene TRBV7-9 combines with J gene TRBJ2-5; D gene ambiguous. The CDR3 loop spans 15 amino acids. Trimming left V 2 bases short and J 0 bases short, with 10 bases between. Germline V gene data show CDR1 as SEHNR and CDR2 as FQNEAQ (reference sequence). This chain's CDR3 is CASSLRSTHQETQYF. In DNA, the CDR3 is TGTGCCAGCAGCTTACGATCGACTCACCAAGAGACCCAGTACTTC.

This clone was detected only a few times. The chain carries TRBV29-1 and TRBJ2-3; 10 bases map to TRBD2. V trimming: 7 bases; J trimming: 4 bases; junction bases outside the gene matches: 5. The CDR3 loop spans 13 amino acids. Per germline, CDR1 SQVTM and CDR2 ANQGSEA. CDR3 bases: TGCAGCGCGTCCCTAGCGGGAGCAGATACGCAGTATTTT. Its protein is CSASLAGADTQYF.

The chain links TRBV4-1 to TRBJ2-7, with D unclear. Germline assignment: CDR1 MGHRA and CDR2 YSYEKL. Trimming removed 0 bases at V and 6 bases at J, with 6 bases between. The CDR3 is 12 residues long. CDR3 region: CASSQDGSEQYF. The CDR3 nucleotides are TGCGCCAGCAGCCAAGATGGCAGCGAGCAGTACTTC.